This T cell receptor (beta chain) came from a study of T-cell reconstitution after alpha-beta-depleted transplantation in children. The CDR3 runs 12 residues. Trimming stripped 1 base from V and 12 bases from J, with 10 bases between. CDR1 is SGHVS and CDR2 is FQNEAQ in the germline V gene. It was with unique molecular identifiers that the TCRbeta library was prepared. Each CDR3 protein gets one entry after TCRdb re-called the PCR reads with MiXCR. The table lists about 610,000 distinct CDR3 sequences, more than 9% of them singletons, with about 4.3% in the top ten. In this sample, this clonotype turned up a few times.

The sequenced sample was PBMCs from the stem cell graft donor, obtained from the stem cell graft. This sequence originates from a human donor who donated a stem cell graft to a child with acute myeloid leukemia. This chain uses TRBV7-8 with TRBJ2-1, with D possibly TRBD2 on 5 matching bases. The CDR3 sequence: CASSLEPGRQFF. The CDR3 DNA follows: TGTGCCAGCAGCTTAGAGCCGGGAAGGCAGTTCTTC.